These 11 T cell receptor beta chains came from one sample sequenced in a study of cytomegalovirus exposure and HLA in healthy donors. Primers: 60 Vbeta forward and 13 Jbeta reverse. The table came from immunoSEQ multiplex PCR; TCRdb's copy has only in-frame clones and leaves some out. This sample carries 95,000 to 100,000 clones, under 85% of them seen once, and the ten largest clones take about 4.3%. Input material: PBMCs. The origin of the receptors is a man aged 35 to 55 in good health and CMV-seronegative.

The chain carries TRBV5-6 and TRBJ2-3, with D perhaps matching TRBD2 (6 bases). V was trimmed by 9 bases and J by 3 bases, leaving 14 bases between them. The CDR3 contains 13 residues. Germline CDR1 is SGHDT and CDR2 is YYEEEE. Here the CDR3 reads CATRLRETDTQYF. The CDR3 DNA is TGTGCCACCCGGTTGCGGGAAACAGATACGCAGTATTTT.

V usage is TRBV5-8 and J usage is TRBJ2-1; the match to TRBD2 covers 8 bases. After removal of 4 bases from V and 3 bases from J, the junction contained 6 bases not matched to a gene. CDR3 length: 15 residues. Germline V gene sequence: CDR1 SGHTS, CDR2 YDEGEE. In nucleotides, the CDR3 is TGTGCCAGCAGCGAAAGCGGGGGCCTCTACAATGAGCAGTTCTTC. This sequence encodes CASSESGGLYNEQFF.

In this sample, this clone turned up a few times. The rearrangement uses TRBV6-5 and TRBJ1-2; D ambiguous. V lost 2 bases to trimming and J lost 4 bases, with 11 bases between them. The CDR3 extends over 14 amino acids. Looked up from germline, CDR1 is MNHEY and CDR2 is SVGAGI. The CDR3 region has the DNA TGTGCCAGCAGTTACACTGAGGCGGGCTATGGCTACACCTTC. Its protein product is CASSYTEAGYGYTF.

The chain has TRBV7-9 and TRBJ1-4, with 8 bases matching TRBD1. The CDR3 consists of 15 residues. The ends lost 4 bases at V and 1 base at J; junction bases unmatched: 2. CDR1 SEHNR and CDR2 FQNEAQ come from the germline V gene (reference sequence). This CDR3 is CASSSGQGTNEKLFF. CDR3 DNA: TGTGCCAGCAGCTCCGGACAGGGAACTAATGAAAAACTGTTTTTT.

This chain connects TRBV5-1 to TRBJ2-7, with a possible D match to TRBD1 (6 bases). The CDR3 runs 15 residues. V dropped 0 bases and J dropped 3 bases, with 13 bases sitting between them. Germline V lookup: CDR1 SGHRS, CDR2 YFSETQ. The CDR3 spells CASSLAPGTNYEQYV. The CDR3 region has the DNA TGCGCCAGCAGCTTGGCTCCCGGGACAAACTACGAGCAGTACGTC.

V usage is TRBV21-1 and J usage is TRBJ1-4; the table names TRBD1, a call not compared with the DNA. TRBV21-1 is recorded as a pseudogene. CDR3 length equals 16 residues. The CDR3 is CASSRRTGVTNEKLFF. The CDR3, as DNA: TGTGCCAGCAGCAGAAGGACAGGGGTAACTAATGAAAAACTGTTTTTT.

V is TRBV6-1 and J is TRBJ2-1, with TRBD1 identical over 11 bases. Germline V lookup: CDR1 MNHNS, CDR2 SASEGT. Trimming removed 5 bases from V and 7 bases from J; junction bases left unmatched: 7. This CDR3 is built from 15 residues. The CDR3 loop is CASSWDRGLLNEQFF. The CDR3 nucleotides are TGTGCCAGCAGTTGGGACAGGGGGTTGTTGAATGAGCAGTTCTTC.

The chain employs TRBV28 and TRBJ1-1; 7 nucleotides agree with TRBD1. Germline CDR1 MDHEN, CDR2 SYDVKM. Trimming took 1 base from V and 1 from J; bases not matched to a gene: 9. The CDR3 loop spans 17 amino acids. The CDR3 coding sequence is TGTGCCAGCAGTTTATACTTCGGACAGGAATCGAACACTGAAGCTTTCTTT. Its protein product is CASSLYFGQESNTEAFF. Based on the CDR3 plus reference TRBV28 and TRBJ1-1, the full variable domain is DVKVTQSSRYLVKRTGEKVFLECVQDMDHENMFWYRQDPGLGLRLIYFSYDVKMKEKGDIPEGYSVSREKKERFSLILESASTNQTSMYLCASSLYFGQESNTEAFFGQGTRLTVV.

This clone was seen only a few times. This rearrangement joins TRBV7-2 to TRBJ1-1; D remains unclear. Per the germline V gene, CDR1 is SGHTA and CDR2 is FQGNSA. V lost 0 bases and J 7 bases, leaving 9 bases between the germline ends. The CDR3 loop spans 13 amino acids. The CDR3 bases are TGTGCCAGCAGCTTAGCGGGCAATAGTGAAGCTTTCTTT. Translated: CASSLAGNSEAFF.

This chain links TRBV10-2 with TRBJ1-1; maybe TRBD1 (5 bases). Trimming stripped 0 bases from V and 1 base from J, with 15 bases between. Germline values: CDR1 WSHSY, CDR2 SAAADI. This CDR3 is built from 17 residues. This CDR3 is CASSESTLRGWNTEAFF. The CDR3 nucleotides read TGCGCCAGCAGTGAGTCGACCCTAAGGGGTTGGAACACTGAAGCTTTCTTT.

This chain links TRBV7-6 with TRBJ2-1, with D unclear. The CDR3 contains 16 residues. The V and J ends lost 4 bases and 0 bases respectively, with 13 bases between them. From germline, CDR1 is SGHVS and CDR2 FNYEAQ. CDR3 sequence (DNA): TGTGCCAGCAGCTCCCCCATTCGGAGCTCCTACAATGAGCAGTTCTTC. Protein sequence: CASSSPIRSSYNEQFF.